The present entry profiles one T cell receptor (beta chain) with its context. The antigen is not known. The conserved phenylalanine or tryptophan is not found at the CDR3 terminus, so this likely reflects a read error. The DNA is omitted, as the CDR3 cannot be located on it reliably, and the CDR3 follows TCRdb's listing. Clones were read by immunoSEQ multiplex PCR, and TCRdb kept only the in-frame ones, dropping some. The sample carries roughly 80,000 clones, 70% to 90% recorded once. Termini included, the CDR3 measures 13 amino acids. Germline CDR1 reads MDHEN; CDR2 reads SYDVKM. This entry belongs to a study of radiation and T cells in renal cell carcinoma. Overall study results and limits: Without pretreatment biopsies, baseline tumor clonotype presence was undetermined.

Time point reported: blood 4 weeks post-SBRT, at nephrectomy. Treatment in this sample: 15 Gy SBRT to primary tumor, nephrectomy 4 weeks later. Nephrectomy followed 15 Gy stereotactic body radiation by 4 weeks. Blood was sampled at baseline, 2 weeks and 4 weeks after SBRT. This renal cell carcinoma was of the clear cell type. This specimen was blood, taken from a patient whose treatment included radiotherapy and nephrectomy. The sequence came from a woman aged 55 to 70 with renal cell carcinoma. The chain links TRBV28 to TRBJ1-4. The chain's CDR3 is CASSPTGTSGLWA.